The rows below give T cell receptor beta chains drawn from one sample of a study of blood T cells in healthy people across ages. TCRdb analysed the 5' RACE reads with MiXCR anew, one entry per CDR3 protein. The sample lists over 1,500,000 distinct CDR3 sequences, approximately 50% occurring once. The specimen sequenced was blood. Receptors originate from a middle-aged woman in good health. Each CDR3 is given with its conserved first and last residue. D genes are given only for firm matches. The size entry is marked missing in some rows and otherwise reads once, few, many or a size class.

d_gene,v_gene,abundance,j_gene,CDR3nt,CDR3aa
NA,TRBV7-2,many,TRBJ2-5,TGTGCCAGCAGCCGCCTGTACCAAGAGACCCAGTACTTC,CASSRLYQETQYF
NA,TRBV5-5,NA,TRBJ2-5,TGTGCCAGCAGCTTCTCCCCCATCGTGGCGGGCCCAGAGACCCAGTACTTC,CASSFSPIVAGPETQYF
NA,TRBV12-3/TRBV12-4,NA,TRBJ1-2,TGTGCCAGCAGCCAACCGACCCGGGCGGGCTATGGCTACACCTTC,CASSQPTRAGYGYTF
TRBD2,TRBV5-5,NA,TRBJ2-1,TGTGCCAGCAGCTTACTAGCGGGGGGCTCTAGCTCCTACAATGAGCAGTTCTTC,CASSLLAGGSSSYNEQFF
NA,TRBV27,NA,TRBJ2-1,TGTGCCAGCAGCCCCGGACTAGAGGGGGAAGGTGAGCAGTTCTTC,CASSPGLEGEGEQFF
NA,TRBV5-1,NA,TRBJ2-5,TGCGCCAGCAGCTCGGAGGGTCCGGAGACCCAGTACTTC,CASSSEGPETQYF
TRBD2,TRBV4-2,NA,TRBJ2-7,TGTGCCAGCAGCCAAGTAATGACTAGCGGGGGGAGCTCCTACGAGCAGTACTTC,CASSQVMTSGGSSYEQYF
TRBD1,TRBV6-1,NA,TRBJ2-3,TGTGCCAGCAGCATCGACAGGGCTAGCACAGATACGCAGTATTTT,CASSIDRASTDTQYF
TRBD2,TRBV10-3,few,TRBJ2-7,TGTGCCATCAGTGAGGGACTAGCGGGGACCTACGAGCAGTACTTC,CAISEGLAGTYEQYF
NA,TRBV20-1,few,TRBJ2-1,TGCAGTGCTAGAGATCTCCGGGGGCCTTTTAGCGATGAGCAGTTCTTC,CSARDLRGPFSDEQFF
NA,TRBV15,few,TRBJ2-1,TGTGCCACCAGCAGAGATACGGGACCTTACAATGAGCAGTTCTTC,CATSRDTGPYNEQFF
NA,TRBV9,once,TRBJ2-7,TGTGCCAGCAGCCCCGGACAGGGAGGGGCTGAGCAGTACTTC,CASSPGQGGAEQYF
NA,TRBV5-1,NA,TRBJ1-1,TGCGCCAGCAGCCCAACTACCGGGACAACTGAAGCTTTCTTT,CASSPTTGTTEAFF
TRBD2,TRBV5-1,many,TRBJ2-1,TGTGCCAGCAGCCGCGGGACTAGCGGGTACAATGAGCAGTTCTTC,CASSRGTSGYNEQFF
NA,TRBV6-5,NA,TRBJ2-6,TGTGCCAGCAGTCCTCAGCTAGTTTCTGGGGCCAACGTCCTGACTTTC,CASSPQLVSGANVLTF
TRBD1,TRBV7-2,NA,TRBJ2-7,TGTGCCAGCAGCTTATCTCAGGCGACAGGGGGCTACGAGCAGTACTTC,CASSLSQATGGYEQYF
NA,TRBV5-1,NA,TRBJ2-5,TGCGCCAGCAGCCCCGAGGGTGCAGGACACCAAGAGACCCAGTACTTC,CASSPEGAGHQETQYF
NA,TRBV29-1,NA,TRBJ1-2,TGCAGCGTTGCAGCCTCTGGACAGACTAACTATGGTTACACCTTC,CSVAASGQTNYGYTF
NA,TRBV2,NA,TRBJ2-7,TGTGCCAGCAGGAGGGCCTTAAGCTCCTACGAGCAGTACTTC,CASRRALSSYEQYF
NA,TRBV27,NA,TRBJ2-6,TGTGCCAGCAAAGTCGTTAACTCTGGGGCCAACGTCCTGACTTTC,CASKVVNSGANVLTF
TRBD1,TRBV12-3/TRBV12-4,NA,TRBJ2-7,TGTGCCAACAGTTCCCTAGGGACAGGCGCCTACGAGCAGTACTTC,CANSSLGTGAYEQYF
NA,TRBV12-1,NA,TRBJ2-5,TGTGCCAGCAGCTTCCCACAAGCGGAAGAGACCCAGTACTTC,CASSFPQAEETQYF
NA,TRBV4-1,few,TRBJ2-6,TGCGCCAGCAGCCAAGAATACTCTGGGGCCAACGTCCTGACTTTC,CASSQEYSGANVLTF
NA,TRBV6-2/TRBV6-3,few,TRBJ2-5,TGTGCCAGCAGTTACGGGCAAGAGCGGCAAGAGACCCAGTACTTC,CASSYGQERQETQYF
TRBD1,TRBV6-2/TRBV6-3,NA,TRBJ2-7,TGTGCCAGCAGTACGGCCGGGACAGGGGGCTACGAGCAGTACTTC,CASSTAGTGGYEQYF